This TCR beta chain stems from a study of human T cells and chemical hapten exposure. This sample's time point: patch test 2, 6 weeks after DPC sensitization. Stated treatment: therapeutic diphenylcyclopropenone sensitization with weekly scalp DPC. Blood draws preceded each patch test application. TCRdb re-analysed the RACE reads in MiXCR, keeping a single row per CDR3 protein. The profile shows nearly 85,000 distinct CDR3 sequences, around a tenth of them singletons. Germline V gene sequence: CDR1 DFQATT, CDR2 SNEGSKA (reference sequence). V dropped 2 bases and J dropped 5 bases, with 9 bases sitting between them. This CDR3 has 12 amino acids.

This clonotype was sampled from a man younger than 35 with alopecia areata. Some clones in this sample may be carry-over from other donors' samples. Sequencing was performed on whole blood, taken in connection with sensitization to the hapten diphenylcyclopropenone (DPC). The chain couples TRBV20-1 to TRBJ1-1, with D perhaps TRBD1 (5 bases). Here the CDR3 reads CSARQGVTEAFF. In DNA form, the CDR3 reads TGCAGTGCTAGACAGGGCGTTACTGAAGCTTTCTTT.